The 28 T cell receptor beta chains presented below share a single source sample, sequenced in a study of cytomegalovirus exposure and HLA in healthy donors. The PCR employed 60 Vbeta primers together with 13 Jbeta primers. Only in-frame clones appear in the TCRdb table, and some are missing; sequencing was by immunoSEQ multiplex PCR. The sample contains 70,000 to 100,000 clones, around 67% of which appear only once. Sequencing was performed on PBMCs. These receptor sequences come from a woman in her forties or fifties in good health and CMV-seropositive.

CDR3 loop: CATSTRTSGNNEQFF. CDR3 coding DNA: TGTGCCACCAGCACGCGGACTAGCGGCAACAATGAGCAGTTCTTC. The chain is built from TRBV15 and TRBJ2-1; 10 bases map to TRBD2. This CDR3 contains 15 residues. V lost 4 bases to trimming and J lost 5 bases; unmatched junction nucleotides: 5. Germline V gene lookup returns CDR1 LNHNV and CDR2 YYDKDF (reference sequence). Looking up the rest from reference TRBV15 and TRBJ2-1 gives the full variable domain: DAMVIQNPRYQVTQFGKPVTLSCSQTLNHNVMYWYQQKSSQAPKLLFHYYDKDFNNEADTPDNFQSRRPNTSFCFLDIRSPGLGDTAMYLCATSTRTSGNNEQFFGPGTRLTVL.

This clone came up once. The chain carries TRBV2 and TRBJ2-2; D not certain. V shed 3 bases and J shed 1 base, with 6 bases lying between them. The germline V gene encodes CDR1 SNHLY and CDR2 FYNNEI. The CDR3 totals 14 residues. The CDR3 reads CASSESWNTGELFF. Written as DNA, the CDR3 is TGTGCCAGCAGTGAGAGCTGGAACACCGGGGAGCTGTTTTTT. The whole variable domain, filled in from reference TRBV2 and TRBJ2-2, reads EPEVTQTPSHQVTQMGQEVILRCVPISNHLYFYWYRQILGQKVEFLVSFYNNEISEKSEIFDDQFSVERPDGSNFTLKIRSTKLEDSAMYFCASSESWNTGELFFGEGSRLTVL.

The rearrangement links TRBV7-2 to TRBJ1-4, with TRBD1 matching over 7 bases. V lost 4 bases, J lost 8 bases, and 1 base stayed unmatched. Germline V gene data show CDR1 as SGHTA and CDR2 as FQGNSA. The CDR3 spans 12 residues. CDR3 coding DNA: TGTGCCAGCAGCTCGGACAGGGAAAAACTGTTTTTT. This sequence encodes CASSSDREKLFF.

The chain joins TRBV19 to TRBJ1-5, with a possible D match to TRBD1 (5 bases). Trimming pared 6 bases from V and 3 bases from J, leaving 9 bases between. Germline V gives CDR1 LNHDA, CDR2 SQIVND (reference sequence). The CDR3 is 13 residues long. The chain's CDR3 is CASRGHHNQPQHF. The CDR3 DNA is TGTGCCAGTAGAGGACATCACAATCAGCCCCAGCATTTT.

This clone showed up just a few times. CDR3 residues: CASSARDRGSNEQFF. CDR3 nucleotide sequence: TGTGCCAGTAGCGCCCGGGACAGGGGAAGTAATGAGCAGTTCTTC. This chain connects TRBV19 to TRBJ2-1, with 10 bases that match TRBD1. The ends lost 6 bases at V and 7 bases at J; junction bases unmatched: 9. The CDR3 covers 15 residues. Per germline, CDR1 LNHDA and CDR2 SQIVND (reference sequence).

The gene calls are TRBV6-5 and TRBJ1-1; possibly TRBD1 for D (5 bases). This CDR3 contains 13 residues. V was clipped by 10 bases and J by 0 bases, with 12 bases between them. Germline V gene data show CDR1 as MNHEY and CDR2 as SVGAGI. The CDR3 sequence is CATTQGMNTEAFF. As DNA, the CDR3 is TGTGCCACGACCCAGGGCATGAACACTGAAGCTTTCTTT.

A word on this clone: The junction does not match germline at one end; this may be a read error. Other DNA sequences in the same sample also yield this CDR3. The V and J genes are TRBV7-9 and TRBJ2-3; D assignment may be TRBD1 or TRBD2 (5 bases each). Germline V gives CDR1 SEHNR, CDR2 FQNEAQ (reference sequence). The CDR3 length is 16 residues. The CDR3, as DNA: TGTGCCAGTAGCTTAGGGGCTAGCAGCCCCACAGATACGCAGTATTTT. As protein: CASSLGASSPTDTQYF.

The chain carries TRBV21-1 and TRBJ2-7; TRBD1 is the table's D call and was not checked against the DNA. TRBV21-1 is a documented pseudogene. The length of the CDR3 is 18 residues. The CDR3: CASSKLKNGQGASYEQYF. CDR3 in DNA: TGTGCCAGCAGCAAATTGAAAAACGGACAGGGGGCTTCCTACGAGCAGTACTTC.

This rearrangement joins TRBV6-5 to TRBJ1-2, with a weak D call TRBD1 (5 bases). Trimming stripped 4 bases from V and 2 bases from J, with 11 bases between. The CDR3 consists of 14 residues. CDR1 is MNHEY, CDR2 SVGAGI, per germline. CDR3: CASSFRGGNYGYTF. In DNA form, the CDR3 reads TGTGCCAGCAGTTTTCGCGGGGGGAACTATGGCTACACCTTC.

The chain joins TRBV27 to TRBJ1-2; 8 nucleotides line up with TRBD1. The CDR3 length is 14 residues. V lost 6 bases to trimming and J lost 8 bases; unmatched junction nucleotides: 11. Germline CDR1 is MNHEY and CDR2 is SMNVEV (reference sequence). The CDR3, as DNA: TGTGCCAGCAGCTGGGGCCAGGGGGCTTTGGGCTACACCTTC. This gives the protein CASSWGQGALGYTF.

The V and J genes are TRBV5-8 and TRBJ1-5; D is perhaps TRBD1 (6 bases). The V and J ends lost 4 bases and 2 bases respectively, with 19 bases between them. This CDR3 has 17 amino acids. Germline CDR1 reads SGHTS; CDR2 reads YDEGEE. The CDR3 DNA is TGTGCCAGCAGCCATGCCCGGGACAATGTGGGCAATCAGCCCCAGCATTTT. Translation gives CASSHARDNVGNQPQHF.

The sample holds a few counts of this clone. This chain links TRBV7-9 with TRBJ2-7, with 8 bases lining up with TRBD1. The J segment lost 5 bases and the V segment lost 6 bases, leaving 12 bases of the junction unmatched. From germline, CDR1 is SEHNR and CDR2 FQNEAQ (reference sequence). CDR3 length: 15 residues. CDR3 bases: TGTGCCAGCAGTCCCATCCGGGACAGGCTGCACGAGCAGTACTTC. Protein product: CASSPIRDRLHEQYF.

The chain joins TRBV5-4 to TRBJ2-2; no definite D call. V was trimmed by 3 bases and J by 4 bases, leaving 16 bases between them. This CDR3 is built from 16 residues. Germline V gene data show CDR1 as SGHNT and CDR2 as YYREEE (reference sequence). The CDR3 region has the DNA TGTGCCAGCAGCTCATTATACAGTCCGAGCACCGGGGAGCTGTTTTTT. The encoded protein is CASSSLYSPSTGELFF.

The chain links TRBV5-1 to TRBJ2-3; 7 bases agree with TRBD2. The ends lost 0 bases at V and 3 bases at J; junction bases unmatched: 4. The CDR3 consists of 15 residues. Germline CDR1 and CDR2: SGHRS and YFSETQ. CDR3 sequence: CASSLEGEGTDTQYF. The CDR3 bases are TGCGCCAGCAGCTTGGAAGGGGAGGGGACAGATACGCAGTATTTT.

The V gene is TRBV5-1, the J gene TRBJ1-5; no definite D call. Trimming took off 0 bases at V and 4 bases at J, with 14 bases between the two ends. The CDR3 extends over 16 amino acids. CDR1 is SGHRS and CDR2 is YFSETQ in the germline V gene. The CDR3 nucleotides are TGCGCCAGCAGCTTGGGAGCGGGGTTGGGTAATCAGCCCCAGCATTTT. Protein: CASSLGAGLGNQPQHF.

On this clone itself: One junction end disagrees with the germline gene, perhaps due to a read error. The chain's CDR3 is CSSSPGTAGNTIYF. The CDR3 DNA is TGTTCCAGCAGCCCGGGGACAGCCGGAAACACCATATATTTT. The rearrangement uses TRBV7-9 and TRBJ1-3; 7 positions match TRBD1. The CDR3 has 14 amino acids. CDR1 and CDR2 (germline): SEHNR, FQNEAQ (reference sequence).

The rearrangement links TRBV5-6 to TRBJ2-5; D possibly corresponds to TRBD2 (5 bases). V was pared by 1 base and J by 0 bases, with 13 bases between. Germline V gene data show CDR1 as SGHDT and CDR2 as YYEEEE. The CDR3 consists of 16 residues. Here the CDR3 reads CASSLITGSYQETQYF. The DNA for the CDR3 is TGTGCCAGCAGCTTGATTACGGGGTCGTACCAAGAGACCCAGTACTTC.

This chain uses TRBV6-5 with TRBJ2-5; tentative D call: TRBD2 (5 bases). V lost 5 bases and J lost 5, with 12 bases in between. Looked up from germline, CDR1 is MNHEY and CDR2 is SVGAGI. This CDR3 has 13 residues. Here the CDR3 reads CASSPARGETQYF. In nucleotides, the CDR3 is TGTGCCAGCAGTCCAGCTAGAGGGGAGACCCAGTACTTC.

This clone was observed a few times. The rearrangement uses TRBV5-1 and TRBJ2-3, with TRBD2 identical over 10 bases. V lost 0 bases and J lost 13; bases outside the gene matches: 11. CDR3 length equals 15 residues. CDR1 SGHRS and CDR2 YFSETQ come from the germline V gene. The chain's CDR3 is CASSLAVKSGGVKYF. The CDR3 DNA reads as TGCGCCAGCAGCTTGGCCGTTAAAAGCGGGGGGGTTAAGTATTTT.

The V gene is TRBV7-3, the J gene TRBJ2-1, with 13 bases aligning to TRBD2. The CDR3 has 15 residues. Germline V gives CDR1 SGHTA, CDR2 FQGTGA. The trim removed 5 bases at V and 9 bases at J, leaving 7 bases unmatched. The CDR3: CASSPTSGGAVEQFF. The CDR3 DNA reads TGTGCCAGCAGCCCTACTAGCGGGGGGGCCGTTGAGCAGTTCTTC. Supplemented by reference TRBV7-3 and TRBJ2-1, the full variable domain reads GAGVSQTPSNKVTEKGKYVELRCDPISGHTALYWYRQSLGQGPEFLIYFQGTGAADDSGLPNDRFFAVRPEGSVSTLKIQRTERGDSAVYLCASSPTSGGAVEQFFGPGTRLTVL.

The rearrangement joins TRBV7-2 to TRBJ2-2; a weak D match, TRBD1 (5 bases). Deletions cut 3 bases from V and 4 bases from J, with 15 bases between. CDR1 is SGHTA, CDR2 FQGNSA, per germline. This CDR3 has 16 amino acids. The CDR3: CASSFLPGARTGELFF. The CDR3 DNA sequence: TGTGCCAGCAGCTTTCTCCCTGGGGCGCGCACCGGGGAGCTGTTTTTT.

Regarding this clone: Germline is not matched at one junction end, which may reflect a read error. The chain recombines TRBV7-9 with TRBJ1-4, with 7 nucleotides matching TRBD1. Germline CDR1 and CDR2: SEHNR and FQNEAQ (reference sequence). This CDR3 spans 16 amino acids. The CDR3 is CSSSLVGSGTDEKLFF. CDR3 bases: TGTTCCAGCAGCTTAGTAGGGTCCGGGACAGATGAAAAACTGTTTTTT.

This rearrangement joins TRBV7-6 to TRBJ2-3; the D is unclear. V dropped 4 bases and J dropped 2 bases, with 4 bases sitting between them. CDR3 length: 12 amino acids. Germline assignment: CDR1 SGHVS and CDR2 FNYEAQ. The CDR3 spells CASSSNTDTQYF. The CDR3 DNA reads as TGTGCCAGCAGCTCCAACACAGATACGCAGTATTTT.

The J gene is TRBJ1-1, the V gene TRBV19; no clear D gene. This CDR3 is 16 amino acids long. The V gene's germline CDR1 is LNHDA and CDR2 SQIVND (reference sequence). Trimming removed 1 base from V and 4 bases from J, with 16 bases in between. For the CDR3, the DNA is TGTGCCAGTAGTATAGGAGTCGGATCTGGAGCCACTGAAGCTTTCTTT. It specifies CASSIGVGSGATEAFF.

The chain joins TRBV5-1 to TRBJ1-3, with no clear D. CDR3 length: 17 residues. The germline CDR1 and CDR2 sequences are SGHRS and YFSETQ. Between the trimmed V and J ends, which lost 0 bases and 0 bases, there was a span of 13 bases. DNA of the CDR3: TGCGCCAGCAGCTTGGAAAACGGACGGGGCTCTGGAAACACCATATATTTT. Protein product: CASSLENGRGSGNTIYF.

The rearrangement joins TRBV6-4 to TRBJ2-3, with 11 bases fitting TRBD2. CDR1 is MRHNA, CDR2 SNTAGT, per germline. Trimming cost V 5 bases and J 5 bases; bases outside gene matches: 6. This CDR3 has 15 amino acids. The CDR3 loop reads CASSLLAGARDTQYF. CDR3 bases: TGTGCCAGCAGTCTACTAGCGGGGGCCCGAGATACGCAGTATTTT.

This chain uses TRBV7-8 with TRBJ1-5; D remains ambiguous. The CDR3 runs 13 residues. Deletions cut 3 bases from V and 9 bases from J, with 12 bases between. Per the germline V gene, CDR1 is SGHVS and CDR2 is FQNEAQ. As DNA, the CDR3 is TGTGCCAGCAGCTTTGGGCCGATCGGGCCCCAGCATTTT. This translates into CASSFGPIGPQHF.

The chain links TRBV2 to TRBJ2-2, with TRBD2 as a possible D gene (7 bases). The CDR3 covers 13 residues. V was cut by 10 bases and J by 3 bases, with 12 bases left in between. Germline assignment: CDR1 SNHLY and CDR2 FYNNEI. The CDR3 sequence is CATGAGDTGELFF. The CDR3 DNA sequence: TGTGCCACGGGGGCGGGGGACACCGGGGAGCTGTTTTTT.